Listed below are T cell receptor beta chains from one sample, sequenced in a study of lymphopenia after photon versus proton radiotherapy. Repertoires were generated with immunoSEQ multiplex PCR, while TCRdb's copy carries only in-frame clones and drops some. In the table there are over 50,000 clones, approximately 86% of which are singletons. This specimen was peripheral blood, taken from a patient treated with photon-based radiotherapy. The receptor source for this set is a man aged 40-55 years with gastric cancer. Both conserved end residues are trimmed from each CDR3.

TRBV5-4 15 ASSSPQRRGAGNEQF
TRBV7-3 13 ASSLSAGGRYEQY
TRBV7-2 12 ASSTTGRNSPLH
TRBV5-1 13 ASSSHGTAYNEQF
TRBV27 11 ASSQRGGTPVS
TRBV19 10 AISAGGTEAF
TRBV2 11 ASIGQMNTEAF
TRBV7-9 13 ASSHSGRGTGEAF
TRBV30 11 AWSNSGTSPLH
TRBV19 14 ASTPRTFYSTDTQY
TRBV7-2 13 ASSLVQSVSYEQY
TRBV2 13 ASRWQGRGTGELF
TRBV7-9 12 ASSLGASNQPQH
TRBV30 12 AWGRPGGANVLT
TRBV18 11 ASSLQTDTEAF
TRBV7-3 14 ASSLRVQHSNQPQH
TRBV9 13 ASSVAWGSGNTIY
TRBV11-1 15 ASSQGTGTLPSYGYT
TRBV10-1 16 ASPTAGQGAEGYNEQF
TRBV30 11 AWTGQPGDGYT
TRBV7-3 13 ASSLGRLASDTQY
TRBV15 13 ATSRDNRADEKLF
TRBV6-1 11 ASIRDRLYGYT
TRBV19 10 ASRGGDQPQH
TRBV19 13 ASSIGSPTGYGYT
TRBV2 12 ASSKLATGYGYT
TRBV5-1 16 ASSLTTSGGAVYNEQF
TRBV5-1 16 ASSPSGTGGSSNQPQH
TRBV5-1 11 ASSWGGTDTQY
TRBV7-2 15 ASSPVVGFRGSQPQH
TRBV7-2 12 ASSLGLLNTEAF
TRBV5-1 15 ASSHPGLAGGLNEQF
TRBV30 17 AWSHLTLTAGSYNSPLH
TRBV5-1 13 ASSLDRGRQETQY
TRBV5-6 11 ASSLEVNTEAF
TRBV9 11 ASSVSPGNTIY
TRBV27 12 ASTTRGGGYGYT
TRBV30 12 AWGGRSSYNEQF
TRBV5-4 11 ASSLQGAYGYT
TRBV9 14 ASSPRTGFAVETQY
TRBV29-1 11 SVVPRFTDTQY
TRBV7-9 11 ASSIQGGDEQY
TRBV2 12 ASSEEGGNQPQH
TRBV19 18 ASSIDPIRFRDGLNTEAF
TRBV30 14 AWSVQGAGYNSPLH
TRBV11-3 13 ASSPRQGTGDTQY
TRBV12-5 12 ASVYRVGYNEQF
TRBV5-1 12 ASSLIPQGNDYT
TRBV7-9 11 ASSLRDRPEQY
TRBV25-1 12 ASRRGTPNSPLH
TRBV7-8 14 ASSAYRAGGRTEAF
TRBV4-2 15 ASSQDEGGGLNTEAF
TRBV11-3 15 ASSLGFPGIGNQPQH
TRBV19 11 ASSIRTYNEQF
TRBV30 12 AWSLDRLWTRPL
TRBV7-9 12 ASSLGQSNQPQH
TRBV18 12 ASSPTGGSYEQY
TRBV9 11 ASSNPASYEQY
TRBV4-2 13 ASSQGQGANYGYT